This T cell receptor (beta chain) was found in a study of T cells after yellow fever vaccination. General study points: High-abundance clonotypes from the bulk population could contaminate FACS-sorted repertoires. Once the booster was given, most primary-vaccination clones reappeared, at about 96% for CD4 and approximately 88% for CD8. Compared with primary, the secondary response was weaker and peaked at day 5, not 15.

MiXCR, run by TCRdb on the 5' RACE reads, gives a single entry per CDR3 protein. The sample includes 340,000 or so distinct CDR3 sequences, around 12% of them seen just once. A word on this clonotype: The antigen is undetermined.

The CDR3 has 16 amino acids. Trimming removed 0 bases at V and 5 bases at J, with 13 bases between. Germline loops: CDR1 MGHRA, CDR2 YSYEKL. V and J are TRBV4-1 and TRBJ2-2; a weak D match, TRBD2 (5 bases). Sample: CD4+ T cells sorted from PBMCs, taken 15 days after the yellow fever booster vaccination. This TCR came from a man aged 18 to 29 who received the YFV17D yellow fever vaccine. The CDR3 region is CASSQERARTTGELFF. The CDR3 nucleotides are TGCGCCAGCAGCCAAGAGCGGGCCAGAACAACCGGGGAGCTGTTTTTT.